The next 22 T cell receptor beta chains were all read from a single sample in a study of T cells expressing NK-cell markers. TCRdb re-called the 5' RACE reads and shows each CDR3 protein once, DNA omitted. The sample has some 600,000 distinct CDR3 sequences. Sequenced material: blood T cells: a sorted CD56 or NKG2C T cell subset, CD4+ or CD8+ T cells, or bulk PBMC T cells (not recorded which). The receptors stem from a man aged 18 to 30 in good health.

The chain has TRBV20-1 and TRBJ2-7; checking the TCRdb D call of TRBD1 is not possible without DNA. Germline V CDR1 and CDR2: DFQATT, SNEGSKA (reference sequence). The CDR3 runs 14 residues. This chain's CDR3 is CSARVAGGTYEQYF.

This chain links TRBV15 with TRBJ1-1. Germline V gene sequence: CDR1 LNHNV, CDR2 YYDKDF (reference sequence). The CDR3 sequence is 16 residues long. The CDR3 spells CATSRDLAGVNTEAFF.

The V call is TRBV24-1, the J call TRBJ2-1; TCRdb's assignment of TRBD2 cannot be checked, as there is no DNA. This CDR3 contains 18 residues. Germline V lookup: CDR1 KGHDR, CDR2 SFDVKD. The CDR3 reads CATSDSGTSGRSYNEQFF.

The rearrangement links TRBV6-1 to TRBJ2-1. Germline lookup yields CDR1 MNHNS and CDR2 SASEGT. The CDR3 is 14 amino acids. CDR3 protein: CASSGGSPYNEQFF.

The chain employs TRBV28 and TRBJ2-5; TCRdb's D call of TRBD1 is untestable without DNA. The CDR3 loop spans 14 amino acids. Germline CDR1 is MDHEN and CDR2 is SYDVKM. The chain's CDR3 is CASSREGGGGAQYF.

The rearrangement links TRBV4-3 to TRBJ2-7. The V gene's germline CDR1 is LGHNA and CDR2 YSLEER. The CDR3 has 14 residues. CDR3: CASSHQLRDDEQYF.

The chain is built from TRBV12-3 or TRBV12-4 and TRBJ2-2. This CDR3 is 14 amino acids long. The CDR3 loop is CATVLAGSTGELFF.

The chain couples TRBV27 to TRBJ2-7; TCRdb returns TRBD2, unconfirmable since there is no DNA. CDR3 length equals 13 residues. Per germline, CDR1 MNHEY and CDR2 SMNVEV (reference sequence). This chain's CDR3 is CASGTSGRGEQYF.

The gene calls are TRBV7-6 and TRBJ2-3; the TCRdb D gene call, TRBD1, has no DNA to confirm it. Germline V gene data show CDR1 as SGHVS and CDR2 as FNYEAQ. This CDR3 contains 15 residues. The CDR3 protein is CASSSDRGAVDTQYF.

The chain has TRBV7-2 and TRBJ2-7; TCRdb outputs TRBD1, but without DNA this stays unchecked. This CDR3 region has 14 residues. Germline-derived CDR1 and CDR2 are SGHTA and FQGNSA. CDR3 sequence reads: CASSFTGARYEQYF.

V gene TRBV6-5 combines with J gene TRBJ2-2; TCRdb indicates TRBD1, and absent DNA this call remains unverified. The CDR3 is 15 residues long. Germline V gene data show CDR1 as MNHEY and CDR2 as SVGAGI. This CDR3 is CASSPRQGITGELFF.

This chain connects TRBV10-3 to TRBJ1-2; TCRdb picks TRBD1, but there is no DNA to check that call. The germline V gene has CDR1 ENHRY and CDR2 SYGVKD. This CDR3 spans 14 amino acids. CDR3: CAIRPGQGGDGYTF.

CDR3 in amino acids: CAWLRQSNYEQYF. The rearrangement uses TRBV30 and TRBJ2-7; the TRBD1 assignment by TCRdb is unverifiable without DNA. CDR1 is GTSNPN and CDR2 is SVGIG in the germline V gene (reference sequence). The CDR3 is made up of 13 amino acids.

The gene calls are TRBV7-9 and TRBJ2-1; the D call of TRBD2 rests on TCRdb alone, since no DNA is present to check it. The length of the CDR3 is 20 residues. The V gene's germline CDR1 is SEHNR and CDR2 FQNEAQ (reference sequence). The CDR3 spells CASRRTGTSGRALGYNEQFF.

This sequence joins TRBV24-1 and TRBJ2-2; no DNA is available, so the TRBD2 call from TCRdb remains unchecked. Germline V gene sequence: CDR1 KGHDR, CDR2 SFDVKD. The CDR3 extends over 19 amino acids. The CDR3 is CATSDPPFSGRANTGELFF.

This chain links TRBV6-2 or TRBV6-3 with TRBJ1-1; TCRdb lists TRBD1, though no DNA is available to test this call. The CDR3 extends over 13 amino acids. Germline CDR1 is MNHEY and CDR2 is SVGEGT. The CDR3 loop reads CASSTGVNTEAFF.

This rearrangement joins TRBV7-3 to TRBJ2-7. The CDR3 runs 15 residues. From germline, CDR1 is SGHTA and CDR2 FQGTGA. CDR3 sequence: CASSLNGVQRNEQYF. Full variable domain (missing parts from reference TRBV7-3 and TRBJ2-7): GAGVSQTPSNKVTEKGKYVELRCDPISGHTALYWYRQSLGQGPEFLIYFQGTGAADDSGLPNDRFFAVRPEGSVSTLKIQRTERGDSAVYLCASSLNGVQRNEQYFGPGTRLTVT.

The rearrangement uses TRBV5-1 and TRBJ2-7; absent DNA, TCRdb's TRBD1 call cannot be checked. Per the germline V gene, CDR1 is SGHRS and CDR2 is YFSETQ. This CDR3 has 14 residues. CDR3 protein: CASTRDRVDYEQYF.

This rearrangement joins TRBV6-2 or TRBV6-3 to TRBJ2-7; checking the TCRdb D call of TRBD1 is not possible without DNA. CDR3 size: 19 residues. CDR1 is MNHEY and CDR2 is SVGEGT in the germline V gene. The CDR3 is CASSYNGPGEAGPSYEQYF.

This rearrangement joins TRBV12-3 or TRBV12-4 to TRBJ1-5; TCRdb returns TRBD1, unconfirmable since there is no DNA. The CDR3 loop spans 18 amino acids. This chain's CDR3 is CASRPGTGGGGSNQPQHF.

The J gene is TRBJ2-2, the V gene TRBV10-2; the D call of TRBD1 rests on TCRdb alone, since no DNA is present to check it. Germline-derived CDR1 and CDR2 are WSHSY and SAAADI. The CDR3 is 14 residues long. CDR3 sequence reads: CASSGRGGTGELFF.

CDR3: CASSQDMGQGYEQYF. V is TRBV3-1 and J is TRBJ2-7; TCRdb outputs TRBD1, but without DNA this stays unchecked. Germline lookup yields CDR1 LGHDT and CDR2 YNNKEL (reference sequence). CDR3 length: 15 amino acids.